The 25 T cell receptor beta chains given below trace back to one sample, sequenced in a study of brain T cells in children with intractable seizures. Method: immunoSEQ multiplex PCR; TCRdb's copy keeps in-frame clones and lacks some. The table lists roughly 80,000 clones, under 95% of them singletons, with around 24% in the top ten. Sequencing used peripheral blood, obtained at surgery. The receptors stem from a girl aged 2-10 years with Rasmussen encephalitis and intractable seizures.

V usage is TRBV4-2 and J usage is TRBJ2-2; a weak D match, TRBD1 (6 bases). This CDR3 spans 13 amino acids. Looked up from germline, CDR1 is LGHNA and CDR2 is YNFKEQ. Between the trimmed V and J ends, which lost 2 bases and 6 bases, there was a span of 7 bases. CDR3 region: CASSQNRAGELFF. The DNA of the CDR3 is TGTGCCAGCAGCCAAAACAGGGCCGGGGAGCTGTTTTTT.

This chain connects TRBV11-2 to TRBJ2-4; tentative D call: TRBD1 (5 bases). This CDR3 is built from 16 residues. From germline, CDR1 is SGHAT and CDR2 FQNNGV. Trimming shortened V by 5 bases and J by 9 bases, and 23 bases separated the two germline ends. The CDR3 spells CASSPTSGHGLSIQYF. The CDR3 bases are TGTGCCAGCAGCCCAACTTCAGGGCACGGCCTGTCCATTCAGTACTTC.

CDR3 amino acids: CASLAAETDTQYF. Here the CDR3 DNA reads TGTGCCAGTCTAGCGGCGGAAACAGATACGCAGTATTTT. This chain uses TRBV27 with TRBJ2-3, with 7 bases fitting TRBD2. CDR3 length: 13 residues. V lost 9 bases to trimming and J lost 3 bases; unmatched junction nucleotides: 6. Germline CDR1 is MNHEY and CDR2 is SMNVEV (reference sequence).

The rearrangement joins TRBV4-1 to TRBJ1-1, with D perhaps TRBD1 (6 bases). This CDR3 has 14 residues. The V gene lost 3 bases and the J gene lost 4 bases, with 12 bases spanning the gap. Germline CDR1 MGHRA, CDR2 YSYEKL. CDR3 DNA: TGCGCCAGCAGCCAGGGACATTTCAGCACTGAAGCTTTCTTT. It is translated as CASSQGHFSTEAFF.

The chain has TRBV14 and TRBJ1-2; D remains unclear. Trimming removed 0 bases from V and 5 bases from J, with 10 bases in between. From germline, CDR1 is SGHDN and CDR2 FVKESK. The CDR3 has 14 residues. CDR3 protein: CASSQDLGPYGYTF. The CDR3 DNA reads as TGTGCCAGCAGCCAAGATCTGGGCCCATATGGCTACACCTTC.

The gene calls are TRBV10-3 and TRBJ1-5; 7 bases align to TRBD1. The CDR3 length is 14 residues. The germline gives CDR1 ENHRY, CDR2 SYGVKD. The V and J ends lost 5 bases and 2 bases, in that order; junction bases with no gene match: 3. The CDR3, as DNA: TGTGCCATCAGTCTTACAGGGGGCAATCAGCCCCAGCATTTT. Translating gives CAISLTGGNQPQHF.

The chain carries TRBV6-5 and TRBJ1-1; 9 bases match TRBD1. This CDR3 has 13 amino acids. Germline V lookup: CDR1 MNHEY, CDR2 SVGAGI. V lost 6 bases and J lost 4; bases outside the gene matches: 3. CDR3 coding DNA: TGTGCCAGCAGCATGACAGGGGGCACTGAAGCTTTCTTT. Residues: CASSMTGGTEAFF.

The chain uses TRBV12-3 or TRBV12-4 and TRBJ1-5, with 7 bases matching TRBD1. Germline trimming cut 6 bases from V and 7 bases from J; bases unmatched to any gene: 6. The CDR3 covers 13 residues. CDR3 DNA sequence: TGTGCCAGCAGGGTGACAGGGACGCAGCCCCAGCATTTT. It encodes CASRVTGTQPQHF.

The CDR3 DNA reads as TGTGCCAGCAGCGAAATCCCGATCGGGGGTTCGAATTCACCCCTCCACTTT. It translates to CASSEIPIGGSNSPLHF. This chain joins TRBV6-1 and TRBJ1-6, with D possibly matching TRBD1 (5 bases). V was shortened by 6 bases and J by 7 bases, with 22 bases between the two germline ends. Germline V gives CDR1 MNHNS, CDR2 SASEGT. The CDR3 loop spans 17 amino acids.

Only one count was recorded for this clone. The chain employs TRBV18 and TRBJ2-2; no definite D call. Per germline, CDR1 KGHSH and CDR2 LQKENI. The CDR3 loop spans 14 amino acids. V lost 6 bases, J lost 7 bases, and 15 bases lay in between. CDR3 residues: CASSLNDPGGELFF. The CDR3 region has the DNA TGTGCCAGCTCTCTGAATGACCCAGGCGGGGAGCTGTTTTTT.

The rearrangement joins TRBV24-1 to TRBJ2-3; no reliable D call. Per the germline V gene, CDR1 is KGHDR and CDR2 is SFDVKD. Trimming stripped 8 bases from V and 6 bases from J, with 20 bases between. The length of the CDR3 is 15 residues. The CDR3 sequence is CATTDPRSRTDTQYF. CDR3 coding DNA: TGTGCCACCACGGACCCCCGATCGAGGACGGATACGCAGTATTTT.

The V and J genes are TRBV14 and TRBJ1-2; 7 bases match TRBD1. This CDR3 has 11 amino acids. J was trimmed by 8 bases and V by 5 bases; bases with no gene match: 2. Germline assignment: CDR1 SGHDN and CDR2 FVKESK. Here the CDR3 DNA reads TGTGCCAGCAGCGCAGGGGGAGGCTACACCTTC. Residues: CASSAGGGYTF.

The chain employs TRBV12-3 or TRBV12-4 and TRBJ1-2; 10 bases are a match to TRBD1. This CDR3 has 13 residues. J gave up 7 bases and V 3 bases, and 2 bases lay outside the gene matches. This CDR3 reads CASSFRDRGGYTF. The CDR3 DNA sequence: TGTGCCAGCAGTTTCCGGGACAGGGGTGGCTACACCTTC.

V usage is TRBV2 and J usage is TRBJ1-2; D is unclear. In germline, CDR1 is SNHLY, CDR2 FYNNEI. There are 12 residues in the CDR3. V was cut by 7 bases and J by 8 bases, with 14 bases left in between. The CDR3 protein is CASNPLAEGYTF. In DNA form, the CDR3 reads TGTGCCAGCAATCCCTTAGCGGAGGGCTACACCTTC.

This clone has more than one count but fewer than ten. The CDR3 DNA is TGCGCCAGCAGCATAACAGGGGGCGGTGGCTACACCTTC. This sequence encodes CASSITGGGGYTF. The chain has TRBV5-1 and TRBJ1-2, with 9 bases that match TRBD1. J gave up 7 bases and V 4 bases, and 5 bases lay outside the gene matches. This CDR3 is 13 amino acids long. Per germline, CDR1 SGHRS and CDR2 YFSETQ.

A single count supports this clone. The chain recombines TRBV30 with TRBJ1-3; tentative D call: TRBD1 (5 bases). V lost 5 bases to trimming and J lost 2 bases, with 10 bases between them. This CDR3 comprises 13 residues. In germline, CDR1 is GTSNPN, CDR2 SVGIG (reference sequence). Written as DNA, the CDR3 is TGTGCCTGGGAAAAGGGGACTGGAAACACCATATATTTT. This gives the protein CAWEKGTGNTIYF.

The chain joins TRBV5-4 to TRBJ1-1; D ambiguous. Trimming removed 2 bases at V and 2 bases at J, with 10 bases between. This CDR3 has 14 amino acids. The germline V gene encodes CDR1 SGHNT and CDR2 YYREEE (reference sequence). The CDR3 DNA sequence: TGTGCCAGCAGCTTCGGACGGGCTAACACTGAAGCTTTCTTT. Translating it yields CASSFGRANTEAFF.

This chain connects TRBV7-9 to TRBJ1-2; possibly TRBD1 for D (6 bases). The germline V and J ends were trimmed by 4 bases and 2 bases, with 20 bases remaining between them. Germline V gene lookup returns CDR1 SEHNR and CDR2 FQNEAQ (reference sequence). The CDR3 runs 17 residues. The CDR3 coding sequence is TGTGCCAGCAGCTACTCCAGAGTTAGAACAGGGAACTATGGCTACACCTTC. This codes for CASSYSRVRTGNYGYTF.

This chain's CDR3 is CASSVPGLNEQFF. CDR3 DNA sequence: TGTGCCAGCAGCGTACCAGGACTCAATGAGCAGTTCTTC. V gene TRBV9 combines with J gene TRBJ2-1; D may be TRBD2 (5 bases). This CDR3 comprises 13 residues. V dropped 1 base and J dropped 6 bases, with 8 bases sitting between them. Germline V gene sequence: CDR1 SGDLS, CDR2 YYNGEE.

The gene calls are TRBV13 and TRBJ1-1; D is possibly TRBD1 (5 bases). Deletions cut 6 bases from V and 4 bases from J, with 15 bases between. CDR1 and CDR2 (germline): PRHDT, FYEKMQ (reference sequence). The CDR3 has 14 residues. In DNA, the CDR3 is TGTGCCAGCAGGTTCTGGGGCGTGAGCACTGAAGCTTTCTTT. Residues: CASRFWGVSTEAFF.

This clone was seen many times. CDR3 loop: CASSQDAGQGNQPQHF. In DNA, the CDR3 is TGCGCCAGCAGCCAAGATGCGGGACAGGGTAATCAGCCCCAGCATTTT. The rearrangement uses TRBV4-1 and TRBJ1-5; TRBD1 agrees at 9 bases. J lost 4 bases, V lost 0 bases, and 4 bases had no gene match. CDR1 MGHRA and CDR2 YSYEKL come from the germline V gene. This CDR3 spans 16 amino acids.

This chain links TRBV15 with TRBJ1-6; D perhaps matches TRBD1 (5 bases). V lost 3 bases and J 14 bases, leaving 23 bases between the germline ends. From germline, CDR1 is LNHNV and CDR2 YYDKDF (reference sequence). This CDR3 has 16 amino acids. In DNA, the CDR3 is TGTGCCACCAGCAGGGGAAGTACAGGCGCCTGGGTAACCCTCCACTTT. Translated, it gives CATSRGSTGAWVTLHF.

The gene calls are TRBV7-3 and TRBJ2-1, with a weak D call TRBD1 (6 bases). This CDR3 has 13 residues. The ends were cut back, 4 bases at V and 3 bases at J, with 7 bases in the middle. Germline V lookup: CDR1 SGHTA, CDR2 FQGTGA. CDR3 amino acids: CASSSQGYNEQFF. CDR3 DNA sequence: TGTGCCAGCAGCTCACAGGGCTACAATGAGCAGTTCTTC.

The V and J genes are TRBV29-1 and TRBJ1-1; no clear D gene. The CDR3 has 13 amino acids. CDR1 and CDR2 from the germline V gene are SQVTM and ANQGSEA. The ends were cut back, 4 bases at V and 0 bases at J, with 9 bases in the middle. The CDR3 nucleotides read TGCAGCGTTGGGCAACTCTTGAACACTGAAGCTTTCTTT. This encodes CSVGQLLNTEAFF.

The V call is TRBV30, the J call TRBJ2-2; D could derive from TRBD1 or TRBD2 (5 bases each). CDR3 length equals 13 residues. Germline lookup yields CDR1 GTSNPN and CDR2 SVGIG (reference sequence). Trimming left V 5 bases short and J 7 bases short, with 14 bases between. The CDR3 region has the DNA TGTGCCTGGCTTGTTATGAGGGGCGGGGAGCTGTTTTTT. Encoded protein: CAWLVMRGGELFF.